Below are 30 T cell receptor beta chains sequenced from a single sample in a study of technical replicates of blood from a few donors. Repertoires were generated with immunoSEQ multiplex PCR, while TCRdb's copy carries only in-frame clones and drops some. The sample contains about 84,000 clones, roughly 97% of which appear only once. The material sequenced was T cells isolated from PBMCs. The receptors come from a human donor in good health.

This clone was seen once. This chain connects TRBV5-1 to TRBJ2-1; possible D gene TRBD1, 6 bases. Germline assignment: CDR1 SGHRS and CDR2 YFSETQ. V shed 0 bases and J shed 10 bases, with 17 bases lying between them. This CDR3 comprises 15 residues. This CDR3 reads CASSLGGRGGDEQFF. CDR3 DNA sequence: TGCGCCAGCAGCTTGGGGGGGCGTGGGGGTGACGAGCAGTTCTTC.

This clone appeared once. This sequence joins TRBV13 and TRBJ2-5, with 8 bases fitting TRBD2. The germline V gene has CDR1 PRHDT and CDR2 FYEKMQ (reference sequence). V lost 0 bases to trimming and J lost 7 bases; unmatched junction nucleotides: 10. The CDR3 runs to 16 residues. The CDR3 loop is CASSLGRNSGVGTQYF. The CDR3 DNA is TGTGCCAGCAGCTTAGGCCGGAATAGCGGGGTAGGGACCCAGTACTTC.

As DNA, the CDR3 is TGTGCCAGTAGTATAGTTGGGGGGGGGCTAACAGATACGCAGTATTTT. This translates into CASSIVGGGLTDTQYF. The chain employs TRBV19 and TRBJ2-3, with D perhaps matching TRBD2 (7 bases). V lost 1 base and J lost 3, with 14 bases in between. CDR3 length: 16 residues. Germline V gene sequence: CDR1 LNHDA, CDR2 SQIVND (reference sequence).

As DNA, the CDR3 is TGTGCCAGTACCTCCTTGGGACAGGGGGATGGCTACACCTTC. Protein: CASTSLGQGDGYTF. The rearrangement uses TRBV19 and TRBJ1-2, with TRBD1 identical over 11 bases. The CDR3 has 14 amino acids. Germline values: CDR1 LNHDA, CDR2 SQIVND (reference sequence). V dropped 7 bases and J dropped 6; count of bases not matched to a gene: 7.

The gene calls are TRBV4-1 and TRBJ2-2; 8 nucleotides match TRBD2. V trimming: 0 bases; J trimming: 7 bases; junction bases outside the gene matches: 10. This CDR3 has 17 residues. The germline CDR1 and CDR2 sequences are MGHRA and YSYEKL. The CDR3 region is CASSQDGSGGPGGELFF. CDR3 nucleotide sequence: TGCGCCAGCAGCCAAGACGGGTCGGGGGGGCCGGGCGGGGAGCTGTTTTTT.

As DNA, the CDR3 is TGTGCCAGCAGTTCACAGGTTTCAACGGGCTACGAGCAGTACTTC. Its protein is CASSSQVSTGYEQYF. V gene TRBV28 combines with J gene TRBJ2-7; weak D call: TRBD1 (5 bases). Germline assignment: CDR1 MDHEN and CDR2 SYDVKM. CDR3 size: 15 residues. Trimming left V 4 bases short and J 3 bases short, with 16 bases between.

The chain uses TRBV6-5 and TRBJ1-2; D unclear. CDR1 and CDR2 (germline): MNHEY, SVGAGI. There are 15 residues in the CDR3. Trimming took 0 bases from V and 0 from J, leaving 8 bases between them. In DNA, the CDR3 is TGTGCCAGCAGTTACTCAGAGGGAACTAACTATGGCTACACCTTC. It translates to CASSYSEGTNYGYTF.

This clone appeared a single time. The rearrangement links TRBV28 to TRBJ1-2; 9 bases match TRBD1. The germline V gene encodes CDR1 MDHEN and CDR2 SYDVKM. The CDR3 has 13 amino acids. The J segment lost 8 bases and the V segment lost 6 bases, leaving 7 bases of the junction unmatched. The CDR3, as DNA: TGTGCCAGCAGCCCTGACAGGGGGGGCGGCTACACCTTC. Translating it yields CASSPDRGGGYTF.

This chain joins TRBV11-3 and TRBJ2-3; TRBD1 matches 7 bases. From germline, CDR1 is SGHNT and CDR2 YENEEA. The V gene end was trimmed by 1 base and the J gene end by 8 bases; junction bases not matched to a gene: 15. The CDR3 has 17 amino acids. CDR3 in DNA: TGTGCCAGCAGCTTAGGGGGACAGAAGATACCACAAGGTACGCAGTATTTT. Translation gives CASSLGGQKIPQGTQYF.

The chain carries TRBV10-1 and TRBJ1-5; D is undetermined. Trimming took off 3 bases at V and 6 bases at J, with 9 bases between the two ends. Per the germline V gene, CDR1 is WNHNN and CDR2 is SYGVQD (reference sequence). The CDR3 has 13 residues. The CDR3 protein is CASSESGGQPQHF. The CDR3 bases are TGCGCCAGCAGTGAATCGGGTGGTCAGCCCCAGCATTTT.

The CDR3 protein is CASSPYTTYEQYF. In DNA, the CDR3 is TGTGCCAGCTCACCGTACACAACCTACGAGCAGTACTTC. This chain links TRBV18 with TRBJ2-7; D is ambiguous. CDR3 length: 13 amino acids. CDR1 is KGHSH, CDR2 LQKENI, per germline. The germline V and J ends were trimmed by 3 bases and 2 bases, with 8 bases remaining between them.

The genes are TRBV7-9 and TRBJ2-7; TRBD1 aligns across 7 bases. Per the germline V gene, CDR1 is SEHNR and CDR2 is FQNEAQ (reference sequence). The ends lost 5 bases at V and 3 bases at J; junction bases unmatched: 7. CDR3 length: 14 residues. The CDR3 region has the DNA TGTGCCAGCAGCCCCGGGACAGCCTTCTACGAGCAGTACTTC. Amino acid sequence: CASSPGTAFYEQYF.

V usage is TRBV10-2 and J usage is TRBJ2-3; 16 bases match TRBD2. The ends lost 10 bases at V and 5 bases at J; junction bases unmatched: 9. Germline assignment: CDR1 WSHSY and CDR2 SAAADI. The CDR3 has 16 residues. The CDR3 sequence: CAIGGTSGRGGDTQYF. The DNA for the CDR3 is TGCGCCATCGGCGGGACTAGCGGGAGGGGTGGAGATACGCAGTATTTT.

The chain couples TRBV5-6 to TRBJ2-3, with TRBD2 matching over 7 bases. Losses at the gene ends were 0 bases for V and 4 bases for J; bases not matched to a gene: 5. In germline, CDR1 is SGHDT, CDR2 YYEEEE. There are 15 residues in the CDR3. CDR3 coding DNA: TGTGCCAGCAGCTTGGGGCGGGAGTTCGCAGATACGCAGTATTTT. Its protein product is CASSLGREFADTQYF.

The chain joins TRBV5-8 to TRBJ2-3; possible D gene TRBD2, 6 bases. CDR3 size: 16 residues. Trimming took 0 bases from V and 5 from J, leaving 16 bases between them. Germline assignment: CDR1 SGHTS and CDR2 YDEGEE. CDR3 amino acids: CASSLALGGQGDTQYF. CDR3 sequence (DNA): TGTGCCAGCAGCTTGGCCCTCGGAGGGCAGGGAGATACGCAGTATTTT.

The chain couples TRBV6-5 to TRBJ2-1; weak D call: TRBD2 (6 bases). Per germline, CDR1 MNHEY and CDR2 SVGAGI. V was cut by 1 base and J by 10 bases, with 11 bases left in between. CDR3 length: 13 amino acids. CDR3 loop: CASSYFAAGEQFF. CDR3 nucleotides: TGTGCCAGCAGTTACTTCGCCGCGGGGGAGCAGTTCTTC.

CDR3 loop: CASSEEPGLGTGELFF. CDR3 nucleotide sequence: TGTGCCAGCAGTGAGGAACCGGGACTAGGGACCGGGGAGCTGTTTTTT. The genes are TRBV2 and TRBJ2-2; the match to TRBD2 covers 8 bases. This CDR3 is built from 16 residues. CDR1 SNHLY and CDR2 FYNNEI come from the germline V gene. V shed 3 bases, J shed 5 bases, and the junction held 8 bases outside the gene matches. The full variable domain, rest sourced from reference TRBV2 and TRBJ2-2, is EPEVTQTPSHQVTQMGQEVILRCVPISNHLYFYWYRQILGQKVEFLVSFYNNEISEKSEIFDDQFSVERPDGSNFTLKIRSTKLEDSAMYFCASSEEPGLGTGELFFGEGSRLTVL.

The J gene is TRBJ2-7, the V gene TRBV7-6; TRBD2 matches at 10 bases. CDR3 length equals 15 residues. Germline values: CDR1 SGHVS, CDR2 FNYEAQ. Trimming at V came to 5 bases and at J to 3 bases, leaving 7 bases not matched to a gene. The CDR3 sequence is CASSPGTSEDYEQYF. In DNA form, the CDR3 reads TGTGCCAGCAGCCCCGGGACTAGCGAGGACTACGAGCAGTACTTC.

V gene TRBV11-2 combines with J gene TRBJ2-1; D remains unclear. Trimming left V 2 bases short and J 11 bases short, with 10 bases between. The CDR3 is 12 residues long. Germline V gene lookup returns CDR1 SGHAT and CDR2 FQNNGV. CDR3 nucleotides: TGTGCCAGCAGCTTATTGGGCTATCAGCAGTTCTTC. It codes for CASSLLGYQQFF.

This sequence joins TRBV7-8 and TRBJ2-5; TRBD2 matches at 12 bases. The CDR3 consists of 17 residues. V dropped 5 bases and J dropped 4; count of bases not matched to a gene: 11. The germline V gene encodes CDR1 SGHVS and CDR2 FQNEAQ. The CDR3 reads CASSRTTSGRFIETQYF. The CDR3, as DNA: TGTGCCAGCAGCCGGACCACTAGCGGGAGGTTTATAGAGACCCAGTACTTC. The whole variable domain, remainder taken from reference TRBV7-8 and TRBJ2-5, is GAGVSQSPRYKVAKRGQDVALRCDPISGHVSLFWYQQALGQGPEFLTYFQNEAQLDKSGLPSDRFFAERPEGSVSTLKIQRTQQEDSAVYLCASSRTTSGRFIETQYFGPGTRLLVL.

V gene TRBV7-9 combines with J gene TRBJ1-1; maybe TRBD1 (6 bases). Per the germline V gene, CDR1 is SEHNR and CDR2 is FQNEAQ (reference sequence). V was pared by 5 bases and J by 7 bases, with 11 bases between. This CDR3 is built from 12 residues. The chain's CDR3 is CASSEQGIEAFF. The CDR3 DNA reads TGTGCCAGCAGCGAACAGGGAATTGAAGCTTTCTTT.

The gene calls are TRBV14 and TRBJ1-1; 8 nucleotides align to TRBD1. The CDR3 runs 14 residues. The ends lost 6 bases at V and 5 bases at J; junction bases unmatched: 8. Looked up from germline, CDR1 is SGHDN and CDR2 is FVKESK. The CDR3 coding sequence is TGTGCCAGCAGTCAGACAGGGGTGGGGACTGAAGCTTTCTTT. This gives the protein CASSQTGVGTEAFF.

This chain's CDR3 is CAWSVDRLNYGYTF. The CDR3 region has the DNA TGTGCCTGGAGTGTTGACAGGCTTAACTATGGCTACACCTTC. The genes are TRBV30 and TRBJ1-2, with a tentative D call TRBD1 (6 bases). The V end lost 0 bases, the J end lost 1 base, and 9 bases lay between the germline ends. The CDR3 is 14 residues long. Looked up from germline, CDR1 is GTSNPN and CDR2 is SVGIG (reference sequence). Complete variable domain (other parts from reference TRBV30 and TRBJ1-2): SQTIHQWPATLVQPVGSPLSLECTVEGTSNPNLYWYRQAAGRGLQLLFYSVGIGQISSEVPQNLSASRPQDRQFILSSKKLLLSDSGFYLCAWSVDRLNYGYTFGSGTRLTVV.

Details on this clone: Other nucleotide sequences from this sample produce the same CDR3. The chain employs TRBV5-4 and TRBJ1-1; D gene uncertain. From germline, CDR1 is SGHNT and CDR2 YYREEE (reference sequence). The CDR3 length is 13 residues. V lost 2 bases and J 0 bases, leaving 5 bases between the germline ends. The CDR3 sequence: CASSLDMNTEAFF. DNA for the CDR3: TGTGCCAGCAGCTTAGACATGAACACTGAAGCTTTCTTT.

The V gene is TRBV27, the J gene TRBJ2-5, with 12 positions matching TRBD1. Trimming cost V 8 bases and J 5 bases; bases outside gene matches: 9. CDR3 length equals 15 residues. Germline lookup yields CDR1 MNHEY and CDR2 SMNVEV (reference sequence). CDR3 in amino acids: CASASGTGGVETQYF. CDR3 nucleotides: TGTGCCAGCGCAAGCGGGACAGGGGGCGTCGAGACCCAGTACTTC.

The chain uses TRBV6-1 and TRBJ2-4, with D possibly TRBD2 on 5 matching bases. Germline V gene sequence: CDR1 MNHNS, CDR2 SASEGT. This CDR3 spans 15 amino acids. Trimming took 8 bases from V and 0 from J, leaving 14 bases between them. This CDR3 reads CASSALEPAKNIQYF. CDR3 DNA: TGTGCCAGCTCCGCACTAGAACCAGCCAAAAACATTCAGTACTTC.

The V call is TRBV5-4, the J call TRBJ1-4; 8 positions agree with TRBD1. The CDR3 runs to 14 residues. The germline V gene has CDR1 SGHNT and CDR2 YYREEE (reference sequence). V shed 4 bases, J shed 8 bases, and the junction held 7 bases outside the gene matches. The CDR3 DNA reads TGTGCCAGCAGCCCGGGACAGGAACCAGAAAAACTGTTTTTT. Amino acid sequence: CASSPGQEPEKLFF.

In DNA form, the CDR3 reads TGTGCCAGCAGTTTGGGGGGGTTCTGGGACTCCAATGAGCAGTTCTTC. It is translated as CASSLGGFWDSNEQFF. The rearrangement links TRBV28 to TRBJ2-1; TRBD2 agrees at 7 bases. Germline V CDR1 and CDR2: MDHEN, SYDVKM. This CDR3 is built from 16 residues. After removal of 3 bases from V and 6 bases from J, the junction contained 11 bases not matched to a gene.

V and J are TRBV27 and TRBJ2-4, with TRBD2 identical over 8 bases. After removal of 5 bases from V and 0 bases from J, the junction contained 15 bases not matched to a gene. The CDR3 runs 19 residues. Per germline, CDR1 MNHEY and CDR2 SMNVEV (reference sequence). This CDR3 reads CASSTLLAGNHLAKNIQYF. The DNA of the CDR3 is TGTGCCAGCAGTACCTTGTTAGCGGGAAACCACCTAGCCAAAAACATTCAGTACTTC.

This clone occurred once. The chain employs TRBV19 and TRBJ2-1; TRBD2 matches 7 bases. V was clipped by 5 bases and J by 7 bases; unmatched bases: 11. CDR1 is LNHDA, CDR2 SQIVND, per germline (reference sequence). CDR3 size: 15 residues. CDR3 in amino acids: CASSPGKAGFNEQFF. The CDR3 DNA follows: TGTGCCAGTAGTCCCGGTAAAGCGGGATTTAATGAGCAGTTCTTC. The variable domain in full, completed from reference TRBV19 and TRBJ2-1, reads DGGITQSPKYLFRKEGQNVTLSCEQNLNHDAMYWYRQDPGQGLRLIYYSQIVNDFQKGDIAEGYSVSREKKESFPLTVTSAQKNPTAFYLCASSPGKAGFNEQFFGPGTRLTVL.